The 19 T cell receptor beta chains listed next were all sequenced from one sample in a study of identical twins. MiXCR, run by TCRdb on the 5' RACE reads, gives a single entry per CDR3 protein. The sample holds about 220,000 distinct CDR3 sequences, 5% to 7% seen once. This sample was shared with a second study, whose subject was T cells expressing NK-cell markers.

The specimen sequenced was CD8+ T cells sorted from blood. The receptor source for this set is a woman younger than 35 in good health.

The gene calls are TRBV5-6 and TRBJ2-7, with 9 bases matching TRBD2. Germline CDR1 SGHDT, CDR2 YYEEEE. Losses at the gene ends were 4 bases for V and 5 bases for J; bases not matched to a gene: 10. CDR3 length: 15 residues. CDR3 in amino acids: CASSGPGLATHEQYF. The CDR3 nucleotides read TGTGCCAGCAGCGGCCCGGGACTAGCAACACACGAGCAGTACTTC.

The chain is built from TRBV2 and TRBJ1-4; D is undetermined. The CDR3 covers 13 residues. CDR1 is SNHLY, CDR2 FYNNEI, per germline. V gave up 6 bases and J gave up 8 bases, with 13 bases separating them. The CDR3 loop is CASRPRVGEKLFF. DNA for the CDR3: TGTGCCAGCAGACCAAGGGTGGGCGAAAAACTGTTTTTT.

This clonotype was seen a few times. V gene TRBV6-6 combines with J gene TRBJ2-1; a possible D gene is TRBD2 (6 bases). V was cut by 6 bases and J by 11 bases, with 14 bases left in between. The CDR3 covers 12 residues. The germline gives CDR1 MNHNY, CDR2 SVGAGI (reference sequence). The CDR3, as DNA: TGTGCCAGCAGCGTTCCTAGCGCAAAGCAGTTCTTC. Amino acid sequence: CASSVPSAKQFF.

The chain is built from TRBV15 and TRBJ1-3, with a possible D match to TRBD1 (5 bases). The CDR3 length is 15 residues. Between the trimmed V and J ends, which lost 0 bases and 1 base, there was a span of 7 bases. Germline lookup yields CDR1 LNHNV and CDR2 YYDKDF (reference sequence). This CDR3 reads CATSRDSGSGNTIYF. CDR3 nucleotides: TGTGCCACCAGCAGAGATTCAGGGTCTGGAAACACCATATATTTT.

This chain's CDR3 is CASSLQAQGGVKAEAFF. The CDR3, as DNA: TGTGCCAGCAGCTTACAAGCGCAGGGGGGCGTGAAGGCTGAAGCTTTCTTT. This chain links TRBV7-9 with TRBJ1-1; 7 bases map to TRBD1. Per germline, CDR1 SEHNR and CDR2 FQNEAQ (reference sequence). Trimming took 2 bases from V and 6 from J; bases not matched to a gene: 15. There are 17 residues in the CDR3.

This sequence joins TRBV19 and TRBJ1-5; a weak D match, TRBD1 (5 bases). Germline V lookup: CDR1 LNHDA, CDR2 SQIVND (reference sequence). Trimming cost V 10 bases and J 3 bases, with 16 bases left between them. This CDR3 is built from 14 residues. The CDR3 sequence: CATSLTALNQPQHF. The CDR3 DNA reads TGTGCCACCTCATTGACAGCCCTCAATCAGCCCCAGCATTTT.

This clonotype was detected ten times or more. The chain carries TRBV25-1 and TRBJ2-1; perhaps TRBD2 as D (5 bases). V lost 10 bases and J 8 bases, leaving 12 bases between the germline ends. The CDR3 consists of 11 residues. CDR1 is MGHDK and CDR2 is SYGVNS in the germline V gene. CDR3: CATSPGDEQFF. Written as DNA, the CDR3 is TGTGCCACTTCACCCGGGGATGAGCAGTTCTTC.

The chain couples TRBV15 to TRBJ1-4; D possibly corresponds to TRBD1 (5 bases). V was trimmed by 8 bases and J by 6 bases, leaving 19 bases between them. Germline V gene lookup returns CDR1 LNHNV and CDR2 YYDKDF (reference sequence). This CDR3 spans 15 amino acids. This CDR3 is CATERGIGEDEKLFF. CDR3 sequence (DNA): TGTGCCACCGAAAGGGGAATAGGGGAGGATGAAAAACTGTTTTTT.

This clonotype has a count of ten or more. The chain couples TRBV4-3 to TRBJ2-3; D assignment may be TRBD1 or TRBD2 (5 bases each). Trimming pared 3 bases from V and 0 bases from J, leaving 13 bases between. The CDR3 sequence is 16 residues long. Germline V gene sequence: CDR1 LGHNA, CDR2 YSLEER. This CDR3 is CASSQWGTASTDTQYF. The CDR3 DNA reads as TGCGCCAGCAGCCAGTGGGGGACCGCGAGCACAGATACGCAGTATTTT.

The chain links TRBV27 to TRBJ2-1; 9 bases agree with TRBD2. Unmatched junction bases numbered 8, after V lost 1 base and J lost 7 bases. The CDR3 spans 16 residues. The germline V gene encodes CDR1 MNHEY and CDR2 SMNVEV (reference sequence). As DNA, the CDR3 is TGTGCCAGCAGTTTATATGAGCGGGGGGCCGGGAATGAGCAGTTCTTC. This codes for CASSLYERGAGNEQFF.

This clonotype was detected a few times. The genes are TRBV12-3 or TRBV12-4 and TRBJ1-2; a possible D gene is TRBD1 (5 bases). The V gene lost 2 bases and the J gene lost 6 bases, with 19 bases spanning the gap. The CDR3 runs to 16 residues. The CDR3 region is CASSLRGRVALDGYTF. CDR3 DNA sequence: TGTGCCAGCAGTTTAAGGGGCAGGGTTGCGCTGGATGGCTACACCTTC.

The chain links TRBV7-8 to TRBJ2-5; TRBD2 is a possible D gene (5 bases). The CDR3 runs to 13 residues. V dropped 4 bases and J dropped 7 bases, with 13 bases sitting between them. Germline CDR1 and CDR2: SGHVS and FQNEAQ. This chain's CDR3 is CASSSEGLGTQYF. Written as DNA, the CDR3 is TGTGCCAGCAGCTCCGAGGGCTTGGGGACCCAGTACTTC.

This rearrangement joins TRBV5-6 to TRBJ1-1, with D tentatively TRBD1 (5 bases). CDR1 is SGHDT, CDR2 YYEEEE, per germline. This CDR3 has 12 amino acids. Trimming took off 0 bases at V and 11 bases at J, with 11 bases between the two ends. The CDR3 protein is CASSLGAGSAFF. The CDR3 DNA is TGTGCCAGCAGCTTGGGTGCAGGGAGCGCTTTCTTT.

As regards this clonotype: The junction and the germline gene differ at one end; a read error may be behind it. V gene TRBV5-1 combines with J gene TRBJ2-7; 9 nucleotides line up with TRBD2. The length of the CDR3 is 12 residues. Germline V gene lookup returns CDR1 SGHRS and CDR2 YFSETQ. DNA of the CDR3: TGCGCCAGCAGCTTTGGGGCGGGGGGGGCTGACTTC. This sequence encodes CASSFGAGGADF.

The rearrangement joins TRBV12-3 or TRBV12-4 to TRBJ2-1; D is ambiguous. With 6 bases removed from V and 10 bases from J, the gap between germline ends came to 13 bases. The CDR3 sequence is 12 residues long. The CDR3 nucleotides read TGTGCCAGCAGGAGCGACGTCGTCGAGCAGTTCTTC. Translating it yields CASRSDVVEQFF.

In regard to this clonotype: A much larger clone is a single base away; this may be a read error. V gene TRBV9 combines with J gene TRBJ2-2, with unresolved D. The CDR3 has 12 amino acids. Trimming cost V 9 bases and J 4 bases, with 10 bases left between them. Germline V CDR1 and CDR2: SGDLS, YYNGEE. This CDR3 reads CANETFTGELFF. Here the CDR3 DNA reads TGTGCCAACGAGACCTTCACCGGGGAGCTGTTTTTT.

The rearrangement uses TRBV9 and TRBJ2-1, with D possibly TRBD1 on 6 matching bases. V was cut by 4 bases and J by 7 bases, with 15 bases left in between. CDR3 size: 14 residues. CDR1 and CDR2 (germline): SGDLS, YYNGEE. CDR3 loop: CASSYTGITNEQFF. The CDR3 DNA reads TGTGCCAGCAGCTATACAGGGATAACTAATGAGCAGTTCTTC.

Only a few counts were recorded for this clonotype. The gene calls are TRBV14 and TRBJ2-3, with D possibly being TRBD1 or TRBD2 (5 bases each). Germline lookup yields CDR1 SGHDN and CDR2 FVKESK. This CDR3 is built from 17 residues. Trimming removed 0 bases at V and 2 bases at J, with 15 bases between. The CDR3 reads CASSQDARDHNTDTQYF. The CDR3, as DNA: TGTGCCAGCAGCCAAGATGCCCGGGACCATAACACAGATACGCAGTATTTT.

The chain couples TRBV9 to TRBJ1-2; D not resolved. V was cut by 0 bases and J by 6 bases, with 18 bases left in between. The CDR3 sequence is 16 residues long. The germline V gene encodes CDR1 SGDLS and CDR2 YYNGEE. This CDR3 reads CASSVELYSPGDGYTF. The CDR3 region has the DNA TGTGCCAGCAGCGTAGAGCTCTATTCTCCTGGTGATGGCTACACCTTC.